This TCR beta chain was sequenced in a study of identical twins. Ten or more counts support this clonotype. V dropped 1 base and J dropped 5 bases, with 11 bases sitting between them. The length of the CDR3 is 15 residues. Each CDR3 protein gets one entry after TCRdb re-called the 5' RACE reads with MiXCR. There are a few hundred thousand distinct CDR3 sequences in the sample; about 8.1% occur only once, and over 2% lies in the top ten. The sample was also linked to a second study, of yellow fever vaccine responses in identical twins.

J is TRBJ1-4 and V is TRBV12-3 or TRBV12-4, with D unresolved. The TCR comes from a woman aged 18-30 years in good health. Sequencing was done on a sample of memory (CD45RO+) T cells sorted from blood. The CDR3 is CASSLVGRSNEKLFF. CDR3 sequence (DNA): TGTGCCAGCAGTTTAGTCGGCAGGAGCAATGAAAAACTGTTTTTT.